This is a list of T cell receptor beta chains from one sample in a study of blood T cells in healthy people across ages. TCRdb processed the 5' RACE reads anew with MiXCR; each CDR3 protein has one entry. The sample carries fewer than 900,000 distinct CDR3 sequences, 40% to 45% recorded once. The sequencing input was blood. The receptors derive from a woman aged 55-69 years in good health. Both conserved end residues are part of each CDR3. A D gene is named only where the DNA matches it firmly. Clone size, where shown, is once, few, many, or a class for clones that have expanded.

TRBJ1-1,once,TRBV20-1,TRBD1,CSAKIQGAGTEAFF,TGCAGTGCGAAGATACAGGGGGCGGGGACTGAAGCTTTCTTT
TRBJ2-3,NA,TRBV20-1,TRBD2,CSARGSGTPRDTQYF,TGCAGTGCTAGAGGTAGCGGGACCCCCAGGGATACGCAGTATTTT
TRBJ2-2,NA,TRBV2,TRBD2,CASSEAGGRSGELFF,TGTGCCAGCAGTGAAGCGGGAGGGCGGTCCGGGGAGCTGTTTTTT
TRBJ1-5,NA,TRBV20-1,TRBD1,CSARLGTGDQPQHF,TGCAGTGCTAGGTTGGGGACAGGGGATCAGCCCCAGCATTTT
TRBJ1-2,many,TRBV12-3/TRBV12-4,NA,CASSPTGEYGYTF,TGTGCCAGCAGCCCCACGGGGGAATATGGCTACACCTTC
TRBJ1-1,NA,TRBV4-1,NA,CASSQDSGGANTEAFF,TGCGCCAGCAGCCAAGATAGTGGGGGCGCCAACACTGAAGCTTTCTTT
TRBJ2-1,few,TRBV12-3/TRBV12-4,TRBD2,CATSGGTYNEQFF,TGTGCCACCAGCGGGGGGACCTACAATGAGCAGTTCTTC
TRBJ2-3,few,TRBV24-1,NA,CATSEWGSGTDTQYF,TGTGCCACCAGTGAATGGGGATCGGGTACAGATACGCAGTATTTT
TRBJ2-7,few,TRBV6-5,NA,CASSYSGANPYEQYF,TGTGCCAGCAGTTACTCGGGGGCGAACCCCTACGAGCAGTACTTC
TRBJ1-2,NA,TRBV4-2,TRBD1,CASSQDQDRVYGYTF,TGTGCCAGCAGCCAAGACCAGGACAGGGTCTATGGCTACACCTTC
TRBJ2-7,NA,TRBV20-1,NA,CSAFRAGARDEQYF,TGCAGTGCCTTCCGGGCGGGGGCTAGGGACGAGCAGTACTTC
TRBJ2-7,NA,TRBV5-6,TRBD2,CASRSGTRVEQYF,TGTGCCAGCAGGTCAGGGACTAGGGTCGAGCAGTACTTC
TRBJ2-7,NA,TRBV2,NA,CARGGEQYF,TGTGCCAGGGGTGGCGAGCAGTACTTC
TRBJ1-2,NA,TRBV27,TRBD1,CASSETGNGYTF,TGTGCCAGCAGTGAGACAGGGAATGGCTACACCTTC
TRBJ2-1,few,TRBV7-9,NA,CASSPLVGDVCEQFF,TGTGCCAGCAGCCCCCTGGTGGGGGATGTTTGTGAGCAGTTCTTC
TRBJ2-7,few,TRBV6-2/TRBV6-3,NA,CASSLQRFNYEQYF,TGTGCCAGCAGTCTTCAGAGATTTAACTACGAGCAGTACTTC
TRBJ1-5,NA,TRBV5-1,TRBD1,CASSLSLRTGGVDQPQHF,TGCGCCAGCAGCCTATCCCTGAGGACAGGGGGCGTCGATCAGCCCCAGCATTTT
TRBJ2-1,once,TRBV7-2,NA,CASSLSSGLAHNEQFF,TGTGCCAGCAGCTTATCGAGTGGGCTAGCCCACAATGAGCAGTTCTTC
TRBJ1-1,NA,TRBV20-1,NA,CGNRDSSEVAFF,TGCGGAAACCGGGACTCATCGGAGGTAGCTTTCTTT
TRBJ2-1,NA,TRBV20-1,NA,CSARERLRGDNEQFF,TGCAGTGCTAGAGAGCGACTAAGGGGGGACAATGAGCAGTTCTTC
TRBJ2-1,many,TRBV10-3,NA,CAISESRGNGDEQFF,TGTGCCATCAGTGAGTCGCGGGGTAACGGGGATGAGCAGTTCTTC
TRBJ1-5,few,TRBV2,NA,CASSGVAGGNQPQHF,TGTGCCAGCAGTGGGGTCGCCGGAGGCAATCAGCCCCAGCATTTT
TRBJ2-7,few,TRBV7-7,TRBD1,CASSTSQGDEQYF,TGTGCTAGCAGCACATCACAGGGGGACGAGCAGTACTTC
TRBJ2-5,NA,TRBV20-1,TRBD2,CSASRSTSGVLETQYF,TGCAGTGCTAGCCGATCGACTAGCGGGGTTTTAGAGACCCAGTACTTC
TRBJ2-1,few,TRBV10-3,TRBD1,CAISAGTGKNNEQFF,TGTGCCATCAGTGCCGGGACAGGGAAAAACAATGAGCAGTTCTTC
TRBJ2-3,few,TRBV5-1,TRBD2,CASRPGTSGRAGDTQYF,TGCGCCAGCAGACCCGGGACTAGCGGGAGGGCCGGGGATACGCAGTATTTT
TRBJ2-5,many,TRBV6-2/TRBV6-3,NA,CASSSVGQETQYF,TGTGCCAGCAGTTCGGTGGGTCAAGAGACCCAGTACTTC
TRBJ2-3,NA,TRBV28,TRBD2,CASSPGLAGVRRTDTQYF,TGTGCCAGCAGTCCCGGACTAGCGGGAGTTCGACGCACAGATACGCAGTATTTT
TRBJ2-7,NA,TRBV20-1,NA,CSASSPRAPYEQYF,TGCAGTGCTAGTTCCCCCAGGGCCCCCTACGAGCAGTACTTC
TRBJ1-4,few,TRBV3-1,NA,CASSQVADEKLFF,TGTGCCAGCAGCCAAGTCGCCGATGAAAAACTGTTTTTT
TRBJ2-7,NA,TRBV7-8,NA,CASRNPGNYEQYF,TGTGCCAGCAGGAACCCGGGGAACTACGAGCAGTACTTC
TRBJ2-3,few,TRBV4-3,TRBD2,CASSQESTGTSGRRTDTQYF,TGCGCCAGCAGCCAGGAATCCACCGGGACTAGCGGGAGGCGCACAGATACGCAGTATTTT
TRBJ2-2,NA,TRBV20-1,NA,CSARGQGNTGELFF,TGCAGTGCTAGAGGTCAGGGGAACACCGGGGAGCTGTTTTTT
TRBJ2-6,few,TRBV6-2/TRBV6-3,NA,CASSYSMISGANVLTF,TGTGCCAGCAGTTACTCTATGATCTCTGGGGCCAACGTCCTGACTTTC
TRBJ2-3,NA,TRBV6-2/TRBV6-3,NA,CASSDGDTDTQYF,TGTGCCAGCAGTGACGGAGACACAGATACGCAGTATTTT
TRBJ1-4,once,TRBV20-1,NA,CSARPNSPTNEKLFF,TGCAGTGCTAGACCTAACAGCCCAACTAATGAAAAACTGTTTTTT
TRBJ2-1,NA,TRBV10-3,NA,CAISPTLSSYNEQFF,TGTGCCATCAGTCCCACTTTGAGCTCCTACAATGAGCAGTTCTTC
TRBJ2-7,few,TRBV20-1,TRBD1,CSAPGQPSYEQYF,TGCAGTGCGCCGGGACAGCCCTCCTACGAGCAGTACTTC
TRBJ2-2,few,TRBV6-6,NA,CASSYVRPTGELFF,TGTGCCAGCAGTTATGTGAGGCCTACCGGGGAGCTGTTTTTT
TRBJ2-5,few,TRBV9,TRBD2,CASSVGTSGGLQETQYF,TGTGCCAGCAGCGTAGGGACTAGCGGGGGACTCCAAGAGACCCAGTACTTC
TRBJ2-1,few,TRBV12-3/TRBV12-4,TRBD2,CASSLGGTSGTNEQFF,TGTGCCAGCAGTTTAGGAGGAACTAGCGGGACGAATGAGCAGTTCTTC
TRBJ2-7,NA,TRBV2,NA,CASSTPPGRVQAYEQYF,TGTGCCAGCAGTACTCCCCCGGGGCGGGTGCAAGCTTACGAGCAGTACTTC
TRBJ2-5,few,TRBV29-1,NA,CSVDDRSRTQETQYF,TGCAGCGTTGACGACAGATCAAGAACCCAAGAGACCCAGTACTTC
TRBJ1-1,NA,TRBV30,NA,CAWSVSRANTEAFF,TGTGCCTGGAGTGTATCCAGAGCGAACACTGAAGCTTTCTTT
TRBJ1-5,NA,TRBV2,NA,CASSLTEINQPQHF,TGTGCCAGCAGCTTGACAGAGATTAATCAGCCCCAGCATTTT
TRBJ2-1,few,TRBV20-1,NA,CSARGGGSYNEQFF,TGCAGTGCCAGGGGGGGAGGGTCCTACAATGAGCAGTTCTTC
TRBJ1-1,NA,TRBV28,NA,CASSEWGGGSKGTEAFF,TGTGCCAGCAGTGAGTGGGGGGGAGGAAGTAAGGGTACTGAAGCTTTCTTT
TRBJ2-3,many,TRBV9,NA,CASSVEGTRRTDTQYF,TGTGCCAGCAGCGTAGAAGGAACCCGACGCACAGATACGCAGTATTTT
TRBJ1-2,NA,TRBV20-1,NA,CSAPLRDSNGYTF,TGCAGTGCTCCTCTCCGGGACTCCAATGGCTACACCTTC
TRBJ2-3,few,TRBV5-1,TRBD1,CASRGTQGASTDTQYF,TGCGCCAGCAGGGGTACGCAGGGGGCTTCGACAGATACGCAGTATTTT
TRBJ2-1,NA,TRBV7-9,NA,CASSPVVQEQFF,TGTGCCAGCAGCCCCGTCGTGCAGGAGCAGTTCTTC
TRBJ1-1,NA,TRBV2,NA,CASSVGGIKGMNTEAFF,TGTGCCAGCAGTGTCGGAGGGATAAAGGGAATGAACACTGAAGCTTTCTTT
TRBJ2-5,many,TRBV6-5,NA,CASSPWSQETQYF,TGTGCCAGCAGTCCCTGGTCCCAAGAGACCCAGTACTTC